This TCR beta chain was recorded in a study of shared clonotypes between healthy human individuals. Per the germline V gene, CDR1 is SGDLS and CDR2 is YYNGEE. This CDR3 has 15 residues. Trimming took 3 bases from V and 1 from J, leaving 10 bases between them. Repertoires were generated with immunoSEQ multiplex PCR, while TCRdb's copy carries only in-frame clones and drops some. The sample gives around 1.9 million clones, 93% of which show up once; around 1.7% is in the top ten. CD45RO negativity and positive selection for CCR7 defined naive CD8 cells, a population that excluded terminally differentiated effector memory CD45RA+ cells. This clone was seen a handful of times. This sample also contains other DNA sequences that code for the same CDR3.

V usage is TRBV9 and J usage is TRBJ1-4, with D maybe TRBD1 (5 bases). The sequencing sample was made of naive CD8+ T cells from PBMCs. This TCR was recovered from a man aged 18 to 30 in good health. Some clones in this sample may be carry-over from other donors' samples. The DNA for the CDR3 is TGTGCCAGCAGCGAGAGGGGAGTAACTAATGAAAAACTGTTTTTT. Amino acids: CASSERGVTNEKLFF.